Below are 19 T cell receptor beta chains sequenced from a single sample in a study of patients with pleural tuberculosis. TCRdb fed the reads into MiXCR, producing one record per CDR3 protein. Seen here are approximately 53,000 distinct CDR3 sequences, about 6.8% observed once, and the top ten hold under 20%. The origin of the receptors is a human donor with pleural tuberculosis.

Points on this clonotype: Just one base apart from a much larger clone, this may be a read error. The chain recombines TRBV4-2 with TRBJ2-3; 8 bases agree with TRBD2. The germline gives CDR1 LGHNA, CDR2 YNFKEQ. The CDR3 runs 14 residues. The CDR3 nucleotides are TGTGCCAGCAGCCCGTGGACTAGCACAGATATGCAGTATTTT. Protein sequence: CASSPWTSTDMQYF.

The gene calls are TRBV2 and TRBJ2-3; 7 nucleotides line up with TRBD2. The CDR3 spans 13 residues. Germline assignment: CDR1 SNHLY and CDR2 FYNNEI. With 10 bases clipped from V and 2 bases from J, the junction kept 6 bases outside the gene matches. DNA of the CDR3: TGTGCCAAGAGCGGGACTGCCACAGATACGCAGTATTTT. It is translated as CAKSGTATDTQYF.

The table lists this clonotype with many counts. This chain uses TRBV19 with TRBJ2-1; 10 bases match TRBD1. Per germline, CDR1 LNHDA and CDR2 SQIVND (reference sequence). J lost 4 bases, V lost 4 bases, and 4 bases had no gene match. The CDR3 contains 15 residues. The CDR3 is CASSTDRGIYNEQFF. The DNA for the CDR3 is TGTGCCAGTAGTACGGACAGGGGGATTTACAATGAGCAGTTCTTC.

The V gene is TRBV4-2, the J gene TRBJ2-3; D remains ambiguous. Trimming removed 4 bases from V and 4 bases from J, with 12 bases in between. Germline loops: CDR1 LGHNA, CDR2 YNFKEQ. The CDR3 totals 14 residues. CDR3 in amino acids: CASSRLEEADTQYF. CDR3 bases: TGTGCCAGCAGCCGACTCGAGGAAGCAGATACGCAGTATTTT.

This clonotype was recorded at least ten times. CDR3: CSARVVAYNTDTQYF. CDR3 nucleotide sequence: TGCAGTGCTAGAGTTGTGGCTTATAACACAGATACGCAGTATTTT. This rearrangement joins TRBV20-1 to TRBJ2-3; no reliable D call. Trimming pared 1 base from V and 2 bases from J, leaving 13 bases between. Looked up from germline, CDR1 is DFQATT and CDR2 is SNEGSKA (reference sequence). This CDR3 has 15 residues.

The table lists this clonotype with many counts. The chain has TRBV2 and TRBJ1-2; D gene uncertain. The germline V gene has CDR1 SNHLY and CDR2 FYNNEI. V was clipped by 6 bases and J by 4 bases, with 15 bases between them. The CDR3 loop spans 14 amino acids. For the CDR3, the DNA is TGTGCCAGCAGCCCCAGCCAGGCCCTCTATGGCTACACCTTC. Residues: CASSPSQALYGYTF.

This sequence joins TRBV13 and TRBJ2-3; a possible D gene is TRBD2 (6 bases). Germline loops: CDR1 PRHDT, CDR2 FYEKMQ (reference sequence). Deletions cut 5 bases from V and 3 bases from J, with 18 bases between. CDR3 size: 16 residues. CDR3 nucleotides: TGTGCCAGCAGCCCATGGCTAAGCGGGCGGACAGATACGCAGTATTTT. Its translation is CASSPWLSGRTDTQYF.

The V and J genes are TRBV18 and TRBJ2-3; tentative D call: TRBD1 (6 bases). Germline CDR1 is KGHSH and CDR2 is LQKENI. V lost 2 bases to trimming and J lost 2 bases, with 11 bases between them. The CDR3 sequence is 15 residues long. This CDR3 is CASSPMDSSTDTQYF. The DNA of the CDR3 is TGTGCCAGCTCACCAATGGACAGTTCCACAGATACGCAGTATTTT.

With respect to this clonotype: A much larger clonotype is one base distant, so this may be a read error. The chain joins TRBV2 to TRBJ1-2; 8 bases match TRBD1. The CDR3 is 14 amino acids. Germline CDR1 SNHLY, CDR2 FYNNEI. The CDR3: CASSGDRTNCGYTF. For the CDR3, the DNA is TGTGCCAGCAGTGGGGACAGGACCAACTGTGGCTACACCTTC.

This clonotype was observed many times. DNA for the CDR3: TGCAGTGCTAGAGAGGGTTACGGAACTGAAGCTTTCTTT. This codes for CSAREGYGTEAFF. This chain connects TRBV20-1 to TRBJ1-1; D remains unclear. The CDR3 has 13 residues. Looked up from germline, CDR1 is DFQATT and CDR2 is SNEGSKA (reference sequence). The V gene lost 0 bases and the J gene lost 5 bases, with 10 bases spanning the gap.

This clonotype was observed many times. The V gene is TRBV12-3 or TRBV12-4, the J gene TRBJ1-5; 9 nucleotides align to TRBD1. CDR3 length equals 13 residues. J gave up 7 bases and V 7 bases, and 5 bases lay outside the gene matches. The CDR3 is CASTLTGGQPQHF. CDR3 in DNA: TGTGCCAGCACCTTAACAGGGGGCCAGCCCCAGCATTTT.

This clonotype was recorded many times. The chain employs TRBV10-3 and TRBJ1-1; D is unclear. The CDR3 covers 13 residues. Trimming stripped 2 bases from V and 4 bases from J, with 8 bases between. Germline V CDR1 and CDR2: ENHRY, SYGVKD. As DNA, the CDR3 is TGTGCCATCAGTGAGAGGGAGCTCACTGAAGCTTTCTTT. Encoded protein: CAISERELTEAFF.

The table lists this clonotype with a few counts. The chain links TRBV20-1 to TRBJ2-6, with no clear D. Trimming took off 5 bases at V and 4 bases at J, with 12 bases between the two ends. The CDR3 is 14 residues long. CDR1 and CDR2 (germline): DFQATT, SNEGSKA (reference sequence). The DNA of the CDR3 is TGCAGTGCTCCCTCAAGGGCCGGGGCCAACGTCCTGACTTTC. This codes for CSAPSRAGANVLTF.

This clonotype was detected only a few times. The rearrangement uses TRBV12-5 and TRBJ2-1; 8 bases are shared with TRBD2. Germline V lookup: CDR1 LGHNT, CDR2 FRNRAP. The V segment lost 6 bases and the J segment 7 bases; nucleotides outside the gene matches: 11. The CDR3 is 15 residues long. The CDR3 DNA reads as TGTGCTAGTGGGCAGGGACTAGGATCTGGTAATGAGCAGTTCTTC. Amino acids: CASGQGLGSGNEQFF.

The table lists this clonotype with a few counts. J is TRBJ2-1 and V is TRBV18; D is uncertain. This CDR3 comprises 13 residues. The germline V gene has CDR1 KGHSH and CDR2 LQKENI. The V and J ends lost 3 bases and 9 bases respectively, with 12 bases between them. The CDR3: CASSPISDGEQFF. CDR3 DNA: TGTGCCAGCTCACCGATTTCTGATGGTGAGCAGTTCTTC.

This clonotype was seen many times. The chain has TRBV27 and TRBJ1-2, with D perhaps TRBD1 (6 bases). The CDR3 is made up of 15 amino acids. Germline V gene data show CDR1 as MNHEY and CDR2 as SMNVEV (reference sequence). V shed 4 bases and J shed 2 bases, with 14 bases lying between them. For the CDR3, the DNA is TGTGCCAGCAGTTCGGAACAGGGTTGGAACTATGGCTACACCTTC. Translation: CASSSEQGWNYGYTF.

This clonotype was seen ten or more times. The chain uses TRBV19 and TRBJ2-2; D gene ambiguous. The ends were cut back, 3 bases at V and 6 bases at J, with 5 bases in the middle. Germline loops: CDR1 LNHDA, CDR2 SQIVND (reference sequence). This CDR3 comprises 12 residues. The CDR3 loop is CASSIISGELFF. In DNA form, the CDR3 reads TGTGCCAGTAGTATTATCTCCGGGGAGCTGTTTTTT. The full variable domain, with the rest looked up from reference TRBV19 and TRBJ2-2, is DGGITQSPKYLFRKEGQNVTLSCEQNLNHDAMYWYRQDPGQGLRLIYYSQIVNDFQKGDIAEGYSVSREKKESFPLTVTSAQKNPTAFYLCASSIISGELFFGEGSRLTVL.

This clonotype was observed a handful of times. The rearrangement uses TRBV11-2 and TRBJ2-5; TRBD1 matches 8 bases. The V segment lost 5 bases and the J segment 7 bases; nucleotides outside the gene matches: 6. The germline V gene encodes CDR1 SGHAT and CDR2 FQNNGV. The CDR3 has 13 amino acids. This chain's CDR3 is CASSIPGTGTQYF. The CDR3 DNA follows: TGTGCCAGCAGCATTCCCGGGACAGGGACCCAGTACTTC.

At least ten counts were recorded for this clonotype. The rearrangement joins TRBV20-1 to TRBJ2-7; 7 nucleotides match TRBD1. Trimming at V came to 6 bases and at J to 0 bases, leaving 5 bases not matched to a gene. Germline V gives CDR1 DFQATT, CDR2 SNEGSKA (reference sequence). This CDR3 region has 13 residues. DNA for the CDR3: TGCAGTGCGGTGGACAGGAGCTCCTACGAGCAGTACGTC. It specifies CSAVDRSSYEQYV.